Listed below are T cell receptor beta chains from one sample, sequenced in a study of molecular identifiers for immune sequencing clone quantification. MiXCR, run by TCRdb on the PCR reads, gives a single entry per CDR3 protein. The sample records about 40,000 distinct CDR3 sequences, roughly 20% being singletons. Sequenced sample: naive CD8+ T cells from blood, with Jurkat cell RNA spiked in. All receptors derive from a human donor in good health. Some libraries in this study had Jurkat cell RNA spiked in. The CDR3 runs from the conserved cysteine through the conserved F or W. D genes are given only for firm matches. Size values are once, few and many counts, or a class for expanded clones, and some rows have none.

many | 18 | TRBJ1-1 | TRBV27 | . | TGTGCCAGCAGCCGAAGACCGACCTTACAGGTACGGGGAACTGAAGCTTTCTTT | CASSRRPTLQVRGTEAFF
many | 13 | TRBJ1-2 | TRBV6-1 | . | TGTGCCAGCGGCAATGAGGGGGTCTATGGCTACACCTTC | CASGNEGVYGYTF
. | 15 | TRBJ1-1 | TRBV7-9 | . | TGTGCCAGCAGCTTAGAGCCAGGTACCAACACTGAAGCTTTCTTT | CASSLEPGTNTEAFF
few | 15 | TRBJ2-2 | TRBV6-2/TRBV6-3 | . | TGTGCCAGCAGTTCCTACTGGGGGGACACCGGGGAGCTGTTTTTT | CASSSYWGDTGELFF
. | 13 | TRBJ1-2 | TRBV12-3/TRBV12-4 | . | TGTGCCAGCAGAATAAGGGTGGACTATGGCTACACCTTC | CASRIRVDYGYTF
. | 16 | TRBJ2-1 | TRBV10-2 | TRBD2 | TGCGCCAGCAGTGAGTGGACTAGCGGGTATCACAATGAGCAGTTCTTC | CASSEWTSGYHNEQFF
many | 18 | TRBJ2-6 | TRBV13 | . | TGTGCCAGCAGCCAAAGGGGCAGGCCGGTCTCTGGGGCCAACGTCCTGACTTTC | CASSQRGRPVSGANVLTF
many | 13 | TRBJ2-7 | TRBV12-3/TRBV12-4 | TRBD2 | TGTGCCAGCAGTCAGGGACTAGCTTGGGAGCAGTACTTC | CASSQGLAWEQYF
many | 14 | TRBJ2-7 | TRBV14 | . | TGTGCCAGCAGCCAAGGGGGGAAACCCTACGAGCAGTACTTC | CASSQGGKPYEQYF
few | 13 | TRBJ2-7 | TRBV29-1 | TRBD1 | TGCAGCGGGCTGGGGCAGGGGGCTGGAGAGCAGTACTTC | CSGLGQGAGEQYF